These T cell receptor beta chains were read from a single sample in a study of neurological immune-mediated disorders. TCRdb called the 5' RACE reads again in MiXCR, with one record for every CDR3 protein. The sample carries 25,000 to 35,000 distinct CDR3 sequences, 1.5% recorded once. Sequencing was performed on PBMCs. The receptors originated from a woman aged 30 to 39 with multiple sclerosis. CDR3s include the opening cysteine and the closing phenylalanine or tryptophan. Each record gives: D gene, J gene, clone size, V gene, CDR3 protein, CDR3 DNA. D genes are given only for firm matches. Size is stated as once, few or many counts, or a class when the clone is expanded.

>.|TRBJ2-3|many|TRBV6-5
CASRPDLIDTQYF
TGTGCCAGTAGACCCGACTTAATAGATACGCAGTATTTT
>.|TRBJ2-2|many|TRBV15
CATSRDVGKANTGELFF
TGTGCCACCAGCAGAGATGTCGGCAAAGCGAACACCGGGGAGCTGTTTTTT
>TRBD2|TRBJ2-3|many|TRBV18
CASSPLSGDSDTQYF
TGTGCCAGCTCACCACTCAGCGGGGACTCAGATACGCAGTATTTT
>.|TRBJ2-3|many|TRBV5-1
CASSLGDIAGTQYF
TGCGCCAGCAGCTTGGGGGACATAGCGGGTACGCAGTATTTT
>.|TRBJ2-3|many|TRBV20-1
CSARVFSGADTQYF
TGCAGTGCTAGAGTTTTCTCGGGGGCAGATACGCAGTATTTT
>TRBD1|TRBJ1-1|many|TRBV5-1
CASRDGQGAGEAFF
TGCGCCAGCAGAGATGGACAGGGGGCTGGTGAAGCTTTCTTT
>TRBD1|TRBJ1-2|many|TRBV7-2
CASSHNRGLDYGYTF
TGTGCCAGCAGCCACAACAGGGGGCTTGACTATGGCTACACCTTC
>.|TRBJ2-3|many|TRBV20-1
CSAGTPGTDTQYF
TGCAGTGCTGGGACCCCGGGCACAGATACGCAGTATTTT
>TRBD1|TRBJ1-4|many|TRBV20-1
CSARDPRQGADEKLFF
TGCAGTGCTAGAGATCCCCGACAGGGGGCCGATGAAAAACTGTTTTTT
>.|TRBJ2-5|many|TRBV5-1
CASSSTEEETQYF
TGCGCCAGCAGCTCGACAGAGGAAGAGACCCAGTACTTC
>.|TRBJ2-7|many|TRBV20-1
CSARLEPPVGSYEQYF
TGCAGTGCTAGATTGGAACCCCCCGTGGGGTCCTACGAGCAGTACTTC
>TRBD1|TRBJ1-6|many|TRBV20-1
CSASVGQGPSPLHF
TGCAGTGCTAGTGTAGGACAGGGGCCTTCACCCCTCCACTTT
>TRBD1|TRBJ2-7|many|TRBV20-1
CRNGTGWISYEQYF
TGCAGGAATGGGACAGGGTGGATATCCTACGAGCAGTACTTC
>.|TRBJ2-5|many|TRBV18
CASEIQETQYF
TGTGCCAGTGAAATCCAAGAGACCCAGTACTTC
>TRBD2|TRBJ2-4|many|TRBV20-1
CSASSGGVKNIQYF
TGCAGTGCTTCTAGCGGGGGTGTCAAAAACATTCAGTACTTC
>TRBD1|TRBJ2-3|many|TRBV29-1
CSGTGHSQYF
TGCAGCGGGACAGGGCATTCGCAGTATTTT
>.|TRBJ1-1|many|TRBV5-1
CASSNGPGGTEAFF
TGCGCCAGCAGCAACGGACCCGGTGGCACTGAAGCTTTCTTT
>.|TRBJ1-1|many|TRBV7-2
CASSSLGGTEAFF
TGTGCCAGCAGCTCCCTAGGGGGTACTGAAGCTTTCTTT
>TRBD1|TRBJ2-7|many|TRBV27
CASSSPGTGKSYEQYF
TGTGCCAGCAGTTCACCCGGGACAGGGAAAAGCTACGAGCAGTACTTC
>.|TRBJ2-3|many|TRBV15
CATSRYRGGADTQYF
TGTGCCACCAGCAGATACAGGGGAGGTGCAGATACGCAGTATTTT
>.|TRBJ2-4|many|TRBV5-1
CASSSSLGANIQYF
TGCGCCAGCAGCTCATCCTTGGGGGCAAACATTCAGTACTTC
>TRBD1|TRBJ1-1|many|TRBV6-5
CASDRARRTITEAFF
TGTGCCAGCGACAGGGCTAGGCGTACAATAACTGAAGCTTTCTTT
>TRBD2|TRBJ2-1|many|TRBV27
CASSLSGTIDNEQFF
TGTGCCAGCAGTTTATCCGGGACTATTGACAATGAGCAGTTCTTC
>TRBD2|TRBJ2-3|many|TRBV7-9
CASSLGLAGARTDTQYF
TGTGCCAGCAGCTTGGGACTAGCGGGGGCCCGCACAGATACGCAGTATTTT
>.|TRBJ1-1|many|TRBV6-1
CASSESLLEGETFF
TGTGCCAGCAGTGAATCTTTATTGGAAGGGGAGACTTTCTTT
>.|TRBJ1-2|few|TRBV3-1
CASSHQGNYGYTF
TGTGCCAGCAGCCACCAGGGAAACTATGGCTACACCTTC
>.|TRBJ1-1|many|TRBV2
CASREGQRNTEAFF
TGTGCCAGCAGGGAGGGACAAAGGAACACTGAAGCTTTCTTT
>TRBD1|TRBJ2-7|many|TRBV7-2
CASSLGGTGGTREQYF
TGTGCCAGCAGCTTAGGGGGGACAGGGGGAACTAGGGAGCAGTACTTC
>TRBD2|TRBJ2-7|many|TRBV20-1
CSARDLAGSSYEQYF
TGCAGTGCTAGGGACTTAGCGGGGAGCTCCTACGAGCAGTACTTC
>.|TRBJ1-2|many|TRBV7-9
CASSSRAGIGYTF
TGTGCCAGCAGCTCGCGGGCGGGAATTGGCTACACCTTC
>TRBD2|TRBJ2-2|many|TRBV9
CASSVRGDTGELFF
TGTGCCAGCAGCGTACGGGGGGACACCGGGGAGCTGTTTTTT
>.|TRBJ2-1|many|TRBV7-3
CASSLLSGGPGYEQFF
TGTGCCAGCAGCCTCCTTTCCGGGGGCCCTGGATATGAGCAGTTCTTC
>TRBD1|TRBJ2-3|many|TRBV5-1
CASSMRDRGLTDTQYF
TGCGCCAGCAGCATGAGGGACAGGGGATTAACCGATACGCAGTATTTT
>.|TRBJ1-1|many|TRBV29-1
CSAGGDFNTEAFF
TGCAGCGCCGGGGGGGATTTCAACACTGAAGCTTTCTTT
>.|TRBJ1-2|many|TRBV6-2/TRBV6-3
CASSLTVPTNYGYTF
TGTGCCAGCAGCCTGACAGTTCCTACTAACTATGGCTACACCTTC
>TRBD1|TRBJ2-1|few|TRBV7-9
CASSRTGINNEQFF
TGTGCCAGCAGCCGGACAGGGATCAACAATGAGCAGTTCTTC
>TRBD1|TRBJ2-7|many|TRBV29-1
CSVQDRAYEQYF
TGCAGCGTCCAGGACAGGGCCTACGAGCAGTACTTC
>.|TRBJ2-7|many|TRBV20-1
CSARDGAGEQYF
TGCAGTGCTAGAGATGGGGCGGGGGAGCAGTACTTC
>TRBD1|TRBJ2-7|many|TRBV29-1
CSGGQTSYEQYF
TGCAGCGGGGGACAGACGTCATACGAGCAGTACTTC
>.|TRBJ1-5|many|TRBV11-3
CASSLARTEYESNQPQHF
TGTGCCAGCAGCTTAGCCAGAACAGAATATGAGAGCAATCAGCCCCAGCATTTT
>.|TRBJ1-1|many|TRBV12-5
CASGLTASEAFF
TGTGCTAGTGGCCTGACTGCCTCTGAAGCTTTCTTT
>.|TRBJ2-7|many|TRBV20-1
CSARGLSYEQYF
TGCAGTGCCCGGGGGTTATCCTACGAGCAGTACTTC
>.|TRBJ1-1|many|TRBV5-1
CASSLSGTEAFF
TGCGCCAGCAGCTTGTCAGGCACTGAAGCTTTCTTT
>.|TRBJ2-1|many|TRBV20-1
CSAPPYRGHNEQFF
TGCAGTGCCCCTCCATACAGAGGTCACAATGAGCAGTTCTTC
>.|TRBJ1-5|many|TRBV7-6
CASSLGAAERGQPQHF
TGTGCCAGCAGCTTAGGGGCGGCAGAACGAGGTCAGCCCCAGCATTTT
>.|TRBJ2-3|many|TRBV6-2/TRBV6-3
CASATGGLARIDTQYF
TGTGCCAGCGCCACGGGGGGCCTGGCACGGATAGATACGCAGTATTTT
>.|TRBJ2-5|many|TRBV20-1
CSARDRGLETQYF
TGCAGTGCTAGAGATCGGGGGTTGGAGACCCAGTACTTC
>.|TRBJ2-1|many|TRBV11-2
CASSLPDFIYNEQFF
TGTGCCAGCAGCTTACCGGATTTTATTTACAATGAGCAGTTCTTC
>.|TRBJ1-1|many|TRBV12-3/TRBV12-4
CASSYRPVRDTEAFF
TGTGCCAGCAGTTACCGCCCGGTCAGGGACACTGAAGCTTTCTTT
>.|TRBJ1-1|many|TRBV6-2/TRBV6-3
CASTDRPNTEAFF
TGTGCCAGCACCGACCGACCGAACACTGAAGCTTTCTTT
>.|TRBJ2-3|many|TRBV5-1
CASGELNTQYF
TGCGCCAGCGGCGAATTGAATACGCAGTATTTT
>.|TRBJ1-2|many|TRBV12-3/TRBV12-4
CASNLGEEGYTF
TGTGCCAGCAACCTAGGGGAGGAGGGCTACACCTTC
>TRBD2|TRBJ2-7|many|TRBV20-1
CSARLAGGPRTGYEQYF
TGCAGTGCTAGATTAGCGGGGGGCCCCCGCACCGGGTACGAGCAGTACTTC
>.|TRBJ1-5|many|TRBV11-2
CASSLVGRGQPQHF
TGTGCCAGCAGCTTAGTGGGGCGCGGACAGCCCCAGCATTTT
>.|TRBJ2-2|few|TRBV2
CASSPTGLTGELFF
TGTGCCAGCAGTCCTACAGGGCTCACCGGGGAGCTGTTTTTT
>.|TRBJ2-3|many|TRBV12-3/TRBV12-4
CASSSSTGSTDTQYF
TGTGCCAGCAGTTCCTCGACAGGTAGCACAGATACGCAGTATTTT
>.|TRBJ1-1|many|TRBV20-1
CSAQQYLGTEAFF
TGCAGTGCTCAACAGTATTTAGGCACTGAAGCTTTCTTT
>.|TRBJ2-1|many|TRBV20-1
CSARVGGEQFF
TGCAGTGCTAGAGTGGGTGGTGAGCAGTTCTTC
>.|TRBJ2-3|many|TRBV12-3/TRBV12-4
CASSLTSPTDTQYF
TGTGCCAGCAGTTTGACTAGTCCCACAGATACGCAGTATTTT
>TRBD1|TRBJ1-2|many|TRBV7-2
CASSSRQGTFYGYTF
TGTGCCAGCAGCTCCCGACAGGGGACCTTCTATGGCTACACCTTC